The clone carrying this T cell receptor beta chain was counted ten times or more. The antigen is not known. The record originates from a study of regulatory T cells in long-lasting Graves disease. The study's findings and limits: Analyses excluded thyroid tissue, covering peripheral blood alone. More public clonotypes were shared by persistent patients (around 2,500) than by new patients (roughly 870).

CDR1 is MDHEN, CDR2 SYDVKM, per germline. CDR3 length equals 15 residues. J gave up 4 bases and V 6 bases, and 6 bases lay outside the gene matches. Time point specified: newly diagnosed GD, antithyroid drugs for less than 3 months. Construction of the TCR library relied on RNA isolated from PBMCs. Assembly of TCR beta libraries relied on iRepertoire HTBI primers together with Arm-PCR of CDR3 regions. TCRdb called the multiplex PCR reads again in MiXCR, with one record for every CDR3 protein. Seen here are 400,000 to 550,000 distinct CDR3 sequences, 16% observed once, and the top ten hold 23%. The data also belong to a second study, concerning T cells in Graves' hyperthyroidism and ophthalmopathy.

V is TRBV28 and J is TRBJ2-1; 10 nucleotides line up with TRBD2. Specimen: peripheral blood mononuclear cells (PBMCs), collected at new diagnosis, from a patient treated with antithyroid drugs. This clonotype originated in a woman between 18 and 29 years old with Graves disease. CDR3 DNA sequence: TGTGCCAGCAGAGTAGCGGGAGGTGAATACAATGAGCAGTTCTTC. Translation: CASRVAGGEYNEQFF.